This TCR beta chain was recorded in a study of CD8+CD57+ T cells in acquired aplastic anemia. Genomic DNA served as template for TCR beta VDJ and CDR3 profiling. TCRdb used MiXCR to reprocess the reads, holding one entry per CDR3 protein. The sample has over 250,000 distinct CDR3 sequences; approximately 58% are singletons. For sequencing, patients were chosen who had shown expansion of CD8+CD57+ cells by flow cytometry. There are many counts of this clonotype. Germline-derived CDR1 and CDR2 are SEHNR and FQNEAQ (reference sequence). The junction had 7 bases not matched to a gene; V was cut back by 5 bases and J by 3 bases. The CDR3 loop spans 16 amino acids.

V is TRBV7-9 and J is TRBJ2-1, with 10 bases that match TRBD2. Material for sequencing was sorted CD4+, CD8+, or CD8+CD57+ T cells (not recorded which) from PBMCs. The sequence derives from a human donor with aplastic anemia. The CDR3 DNA reads TGTGCCAGCAGCCAATTTAGCGGGGGGCTCTACAATGAGCAGTTCTTC. Protein sequence: CASSQFSGGLYNEQFF.